The clone carrying this T cell receptor (beta chain) appeared a few times. Its antigen remains unidentified. Trimming took 5 bases from V and 0 from J; bases not matched to a gene: 7. The CDR3 has 16 amino acids. CDR1 and CDR2 (germline): SEHNR, FQNEAQ (reference sequence). This sample is drawn from a study of T cell repertoires in cytomegalovirus infection. Each CDR3 protein gets one entry after TCRdb re-called the reads with MiXCR. The sample yields approximately 220,000 distinct CDR3 sequences, 30% to 45% seen once. The chain couples TRBV7-9 to TRBJ2-1; 7 bases are shared with TRBD2. Sequenced material: CD8+ T cells from cultured PBMCs, taken from culture after CMV antigen stimulation. The receptor was derived from a human donor in good health (CMV status not recorded). Some clones in this sample may be carry-over from other donors' samples. The CDR3 DNA sequence: TGTGCCAGCAGCCCCCGGGGGGTGAGCTCCTACAATGAGCAGTTCTTC. It codes for CASSPRGVSSYNEQFF.